The 11 T cell receptor beta chains listed next were all sequenced from one sample in a study of regulatory T cells in long-lasting Graves disease. Indicated time point: newly diagnosed GD, antithyroid drugs for less than 3 months. PBMC RNA was the source of the TCR library. Relying on iRepertoire HTBI primers and Arm-PCR of CDR3 regions, the team built TCR beta libraries. MiXCR, applied by TCRdb to the multiplex PCR reads, yields one record per CDR3 protein. The sample shows a few hundred thousand distinct CDR3 sequences, just over 20% of them seen only once. The specimen comprised peripheral blood mononuclear cells (PBMCs), sampled at new diagnosis, from a patient treated with antithyroid drugs. The receptors were gathered from a female donor with Graves disease.

This clonotype was seen at least ten times. The chain employs TRBV6-1 and TRBJ1-5; D unclear. Germline V gene sequence: CDR1 MNHNS, CDR2 SASEGT. The CDR3 consists of 13 residues. The ends were cut back, 4 bases at V and 5 bases at J, with 9 bases in the middle. CDR3 amino acids: CASSVLRDQPQHF. For the CDR3, the DNA is TGTGCCAGCAGTGTATTAAGGGATCAGCCCCAGCATTTT.

This clonotype has a count of ten or more. V gene TRBV29-1 combines with J gene TRBJ1-2; 7 positions agree with TRBD1. This CDR3 contains 13 residues. Germline CDR1 SQVTM, CDR2 ANQGSEA. Trimming removed 6 bases from V and 4 bases from J; junction bases left unmatched: 8. The CDR3 here is CSVAGQAAYGYTF. The CDR3 nucleotides read TGCAGCGTCGCTGGACAGGCAGCCTATGGCTACACCTTC.

The gene calls are TRBV29-1 and TRBJ2-7, with 8 bases matching TRBD1. The V segment lost 6 bases and the J segment 5 bases; nucleotides outside the gene matches: 9. This CDR3 is built from 13 residues. Germline V gene data show CDR1 as SQVTM and CDR2 as ANQGSEA. In DNA form, the CDR3 reads TGCAGCGTGCCGGGACAGGCAATGCACGAGCAGTACTTC. Translating it yields CSVPGQAMHEQYF.

The chain is built from TRBV5-5 and TRBJ2-1; 7 positions match TRBD2. This CDR3 is built from 17 residues. Germline-derived CDR1 and CDR2 are SGHKS and YYEKEE (reference sequence). The V gene end was trimmed by 0 bases and the J gene end by 4 bases; junction bases not matched to a gene: 10. CDR3 DNA: TGTGCCAGCAGCTTGGCGTATGGGAGGGCGGGGTACAATGAGCAGTTCTTC. This sequence encodes CASSLAYGRAGYNEQFF.

This clonotype was seen only a few times. The genes are TRBV20-1 and TRBJ1-3, with 8 bases fitting TRBD1. This CDR3 has 17 amino acids. V was clipped by 0 bases and J by 11 bases; unmatched bases: 18. CDR1 is DFQATT, CDR2 SNEGSKA, per germline (reference sequence). CDR3 sequence reads: CSARDRLSGGKSFAIYF. DNA of the CDR3: TGCAGTGCTAGAGACCGCCTGTCAGGGGGCAAAAGTTTTGCCATATATTTT.

This clonotype was seen ten or more times. The chain joins TRBV5-6 to TRBJ2-1; no clear D. Trimming removed 0 bases at V and 0 bases at J, with 16 bases between. Germline V gene sequence: CDR1 SGHDT, CDR2 YYEEEE. The CDR3 is 18 amino acids. The CDR3 coding sequence is TGTGCCAGCAGCTTGGGAAGCGCCCGAGTCAGCTCCTACAATGAGCAGTTCTTC. This encodes CASSLGSARVSSYNEQFF.

About this clonotype itself: A far larger clone is one base from this, pointing to a likely read error. This CDR3 is CASSSGTSHPDTQCF. The CDR3 DNA follows: TGTGCCAGCAGCTCTGGGACTAGTCACCCAGATACGCAGTGTTTT. The chain links TRBV11-2 to TRBJ2-3; 8 nucleotides line up with TRBD2. The germline CDR1 and CDR2 sequences are SGHAT and FQNNGV. The CDR3 runs to 15 residues.

This clonotype has just a few counts. The chain recombines TRBV19 with TRBJ1-5, with unresolved D. The CDR3 runs to 15 residues. Trimming cost V 5 bases and J 5 bases, with 16 bases left between them. Germline values: CDR1 LNHDA, CDR2 SQIVND (reference sequence). CDR3 sequence: CASSSSGGTHQPQHF. DNA for the CDR3: TGTGCCAGTAGTTCATCCGGCGGAACCCATCAGCCCCAGCATTTT. The complete variable domain, with remaining parts taken from reference TRBV19 and TRBJ1-5, reads DGGITQSPKYLFRKEGQNVTLSCEQNLNHDAMYWYRQDPGQGLRLIYYSQIVNDFQKGDIAEGYSVSREKKESFPLTVTSAQKNPTAFYLCASSSSGGTHQPQHFGDGTRLSIL.

Comment on this clonotype: A single base separates this from a much larger clone, so it may be a read error. The V call is TRBV20-1, the J call TRBJ1-4, with D possibly TRBD1 on 5 matching bases. This CDR3 comprises 15 residues. The germline gives CDR1 DFQATT, CDR2 SNEGSKA (reference sequence). The CDR3 sequence is CSARGDFATNEKRFF. DNA for the CDR3: TGCAGTGCTAGAGGGGACTTCGCAACTAATGAAAAACGGTTTTTT.

About this clonotype: Since a much larger clone is just one base distant, this may be a read error. The V gene is TRBV29-1, the J gene TRBJ2-7; possibly TRBD2 for D (5 bases). CDR3 size: 14 residues. The germline V gene has CDR1 SQVTM and CDR2 ANQGSEA. The V gene lost 1 base and the J gene lost 0 bases, with 10 bases spanning the gap. In DNA, the CDR3 is TGCAGCGTTGAAGGGACGGGAAACTCCTACGAGCAGTACTTC. As protein: CSVEGTGNSYEQYF.

This clonotype was detected only once. The chain combines TRBV13 with TRBJ2-1; tentatively, D is TRBD2 (6 bases). The germline V and J ends were trimmed by 4 bases and 8 bases, with 21 bases remaining between them. The germline V gene has CDR1 PRHDT and CDR2 FYEKMQ (reference sequence). The CDR3 has 16 amino acids. CDR3: CASSSTKEGLGDEQFF. CDR3 nucleotide sequence: TGTGCCAGCAGCTCCACGAAGGAGGGTCTAGGCGATGAGCAGTTCTTC.